The 29 T cell receptor beta chains listed next were all sequenced from one sample in a study of Graves' ophthalmopathy and Graves' hyperthyroidism (dated by TCRdb to the late 2010s). The listed sequencing device is Illumina HiSeq 2000. For repertoire sequencing, the TCR beta CDR3 regions were amplified from RNA transcripts. A first-round RT-PCR used HTBI primers with the Qiagen OneStep RT-PCR kit, followed by a second-round multiplex PCR, size selection and purification. Starting from the raw public reads, TCRdb applied fastp trimming at Q25, assembled clones with MiXCR and retained in-frame beta chains. A single entry per CDR3 protein holds the most common genes and DNA from its merged rows. This sample lists a few hundred thousand distinct CDR3 sequences; roughly 15% were detected once. The ten largest make up 10% to 15% of the sample. The sequencing input was peripheral blood. The source is an adult man with Graves' ophthalmopathy.

This rearrangement joins TRBV18 to TRBJ2-2; D call uncertain. The CDR3 is 16 residues long. CDR1 is KGHSH and CDR2 is LQKENI in the germline V gene. V dropped 2 bases and J dropped 6 bases, with 16 bases sitting between them. The CDR3: CASSPRSSPGPGELFF. DNA of the CDR3: TGTGCCAGCTCACCAAGGAGTAGTCCAGGCCCCGGGGAGCTGTTTTTT. Complete variable domain (other parts from reference TRBV18 and TRBJ2-2): NAGVMQNPRHLVRRRGQEARLRCSPMKGHSHVYWYRQLPEEGLKFMVYLQKENIIDESGMPKERFSAEFPKEGPSILRIQQVVRGDSAAYFCASSPRSSPGPGELFFGEGSRLTVL.

In this sample, this clonotype turned up many times. The chain links TRBV20-1 to TRBJ2-7; D is perhaps TRBD2 (6 bases). Trimming left V 6 bases short and J 4 bases short, with 16 bases between. Germline loops: CDR1 DFQATT, CDR2 SNEGSKA (reference sequence). CDR3 size: 13 residues. In nucleotides, the CDR3 is TGCAGTGCGCGTTACGGGAGAAGGTACGAGCAGTACTTC. This translates into CSARYGRRYEQYF.

This clonotype has a count of ten or more. This chain joins TRBV24-1 and TRBJ2-7; TRBD1 aligns across 8 bases. With V trimmed by 4 bases and J by 3 bases, 4 bases remained unmatched. The germline CDR1 and CDR2 sequences are KGHDR and SFDVKD. This CDR3 contains 14 residues. CDR3 in DNA: TGTGCCACCAGTGACGTCGGACAGGGCTACGAGCAGTACTTC. It is translated as CATSDVGQGYEQYF.

This clonotype appeared many times. V and J are TRBV30 and TRBJ1-1, with D possibly TRBD1 on 6 matching bases. The germline V and J ends were trimmed by 2 bases and 10 bases, with 14 bases remaining between them. From germline, CDR1 is GTSNPN and CDR2 SVGIG (reference sequence). CDR3 length: 12 amino acids. The CDR3 is CAWSTGGIGAFF. CDR3 nucleotide sequence: TGTGCCTGGAGTACTGGGGGCATCGGAGCTTTCTTT.

This clonotype was seen more than once but under ten times. The rearrangement links TRBV30 to TRBJ1-5; tentative D call: TRBD1 (5 bases). Germline V gene data show CDR1 as GTSNPN and CDR2 as SVGIG (reference sequence). Trimming shortened V by 3 bases and J by 10 bases, and 16 bases separated the two germline ends. This CDR3 comprises 13 residues. CDR3 sequence: CAWSLGQLEPQHF. The CDR3 region has the DNA TGTGCCTGGAGCTTAGGACAACTCGAACCCCAGCATTTT.

At least ten counts were recorded for this clonotype. This chain links TRBV12-3 or TRBV12-4 with TRBJ2-5; D gene unclear. CDR3 length equals 15 residues. Trimming pared 9 bases from V and 3 bases from J, leaving 20 bases between. The chain's CDR3 is CASAAGHMAEETQYF. For the CDR3, the DNA is TGTGCCAGTGCTGCAGGTCACATGGCGGAAGAGACCCAGTACTTC.

In this sample, this clonotype turned up many times. The chain carries TRBV6-5 and TRBJ2-7; no definite D call. V lost 2 bases and J 4 bases, leaving 6 bases between the germline ends. The CDR3 is 12 residues long. Germline lookup yields CDR1 MNHEY and CDR2 SVGAGI. The CDR3 coding sequence is TGTGCCAGCAGTTACCTTATTTACGAGCAGTACTTC. The encoded protein is CASSYLIYEQYF.

The DNA of the CDR3 is TGTGCCAGTAGTATCCCACTTAGGACAGGGGCCGGGGAGCTGTTTTTT. Translation: CASSIPLRTGAGELFF. This rearrangement joins TRBV19 to TRBJ2-2; TRBD1 agrees at 9 bases. The germline gives CDR1 LNHDA, CDR2 SQIVND (reference sequence). With V trimmed by 3 bases and J by 6 bases, 8 bases remained unmatched. The CDR3 sequence is 16 residues long.

This clonotype has ten or more counts. V gene TRBV7-2 combines with J gene TRBJ2-5; tentatively, D is TRBD2 (5 bases). Per germline, CDR1 SGHTA and CDR2 FQGNSA. Trimming took off 7 bases at V and 5 bases at J, with 20 bases between the two ends. The CDR3 has 15 residues. CDR3 sequence (DNA): TGTGCCAGCACCCTCGAGGGCTACCTGGGGGAGACCCAGTACTTC. Amino acid sequence: CASTLEGYLGETQYF.

This clonotype was recorded at least ten times. This sequence joins TRBV15 and TRBJ2-5, with D possibly TRBD2 on 7 matching bases. Germline lookup yields CDR1 LNHNV and CDR2 YYDKDF (reference sequence). V lost 3 bases and J 2 bases, leaving 13 bases between the germline ends. CDR3 length: 15 amino acids. The CDR3 sequence: CATSSVQGGQETQYF. CDR3 nucleotides: TGTGCCACCAGCAGTGTACAGGGAGGGCAAGAGACCCAGTACTTC.

In its sample, this clonotype was seen many times. This rearrangement joins TRBV6-2 or TRBV6-3 to TRBJ1-1, with D uncertain. CDR3 length: 13 residues. V was pared by 2 bases and J by 7 bases, with 11 bases between. Per the germline V gene, CDR1 is MNHEY and CDR2 is SVGEGT. DNA of the CDR3: TGTGCCAGCAGTTACGAAGCTATGATTGAAGCTTTCTTT. This sequence encodes CASSYEAMIEAFF.

Many counts were recorded for this clonotype. The rearrangement joins TRBV20-1 to TRBJ2-7; D may match TRBD1 or TRBD2 (5 bases each). With 6 bases removed from V and 4 bases from J, the gap between germline ends came to 16 bases. The CDR3 runs to 13 residues. CDR1 is DFQATT and CDR2 is SNEGSKA in the germline V gene (reference sequence). The CDR3 DNA follows: TGCAGTGCACTGGACTCAGGGTTGTACGAGCAGTACTTC. Translating gives CSALDSGLYEQYF.

The gene calls are TRBV6-5 and TRBJ2-7, with 12 bases fitting TRBD2. This CDR3 has 15 residues. From germline, CDR1 is MNHEY and CDR2 SVGAGI. V was pared by 2 bases and J by 4 bases, with 3 bases of the junction left unmatched. DNA for the CDR3: TGTGCCAGCAGTTACGCGACTAGCGGGAGATACGAGCAGTACTTC. Its translation: CASSYATSGRYEQYF.

This clonotype was counted at least ten times. The chain joins TRBV29-1 to TRBJ2-7; perhaps TRBD1 as D (6 bases). The germline V gene encodes CDR1 SQVTM and CDR2 ANQGSEA. Between the trimmed V and J ends, which lost 3 bases and 2 bases, there was a span of 14 bases. This CDR3 is built from 14 residues. The CDR3 is CSVEKAGAPYEQYF. DNA of the CDR3: TGCAGCGTTGAGAAGGCAGGGGCACCCTACGAGCAGTACTTC.

Ten or more counts support this clonotype. A much more abundant neighbour one base away suggests this may be a read error. This chain joins TRBV27 and TRBJ1-6; D not resolved. Trimming shortened V by 3 bases and J by 9 bases, and 9 bases separated the two germline ends. The germline V gene encodes CDR1 MNHEY and CDR2 SMNVEV (reference sequence). This CDR3 is 13 amino acids long. The CDR3 coding sequence is TGTGCCAGCAGTTTCGGACGCCCTTCACCCCTCCACTTT. It translates to CASSFGRPSPLHF.

This rearrangement joins TRBV12-3 or TRBV12-4 to TRBJ2-5, with 7 bases that match TRBD2. The CDR3 consists of 15 residues. With 6 bases clipped from V and 1 base from J, the junction kept 8 bases outside the gene matches. CDR3 region: CASSLPRGSQETQYF. DNA for the CDR3: TGTGCCAGCAGCCTTCCTCGCGGGAGCCAAGAGACCCAGTACTTC.

This clonotype was seen ten or more times. This chain connects TRBV5-1 to TRBJ1-2; maybe TRBD1 (5 bases). Germline V gives CDR1 SGHRS, CDR2 YFSETQ. V was shortened by 0 bases and J by 7 bases, with 13 bases between the two germline ends. There are 14 residues in the CDR3. CDR3 bases: TGCGCCAGCAGCTTGGCACCTAAAGGGGTTGGCTACACCTTC. It yields the protein CASSLAPKGVGYTF.

This clonotype was detected only a few times. V is TRBV18 and J is TRBJ1-5, with TRBD1 matching 8 bases. Trimming removed 3 bases from V and 5 bases from J; junction bases left unmatched: 3. This CDR3 comprises 14 residues. The germline gives CDR1 KGHSH, CDR2 LQKENI. The CDR3 here is CASSPTGEDQPQHF. CDR3 DNA sequence: TGTGCCAGCTCACCGACAGGGGAGGATCAGCCCCAGCATTTT. Full variable domain (missing parts from reference TRBV18 and TRBJ1-5): NAGVMQNPRHLVRRRGQEARLRCSPMKGHSHVYWYRQLPEEGLKFMVYLQKENIIDESGMPKERFSAEFPKEGPSILRIQQVVRGDSAAYFCASSPTGEDQPQHFGDGTRLSIL.

The CDR3 spells CASRGQKLTGELFF. CDR3 nucleotide sequence: TGTGCCAGCAGGGGACAGAAATTGACCGGGGAGCTGTTTTTT. The V call is TRBV6-2 or TRBV6-3, the J call TRBJ2-2, with 7 nucleotides matching TRBD1. The CDR3 extends over 14 amino acids. Per germline, CDR1 MNHEY and CDR2 SVGEGT. V shed 6 bases, J shed 5 bases, and the junction held 6 bases outside the gene matches.

The chain has TRBV6-2 or TRBV6-3 and TRBJ1-6; D remains ambiguous. The V and J ends lost 6 bases and 8 bases respectively, with 11 bases between them. The CDR3 has 13 amino acids. From germline, CDR1 is MNHEY and CDR2 SVGEGT. CDR3 region: CASSLEEYSPLHF. The CDR3 nucleotides read TGTGCCAGCAGCCTAGAAGAGTATTCACCCCTCCACTTT.

The chain recombines TRBV6-5 with TRBJ2-7, with 10 nucleotides matching TRBD1. The CDR3 has 16 amino acids. CDR1 and CDR2 (germline): MNHEY, SVGAGI. Trimming took 4 bases from V and 5 from J; bases not matched to a gene: 11. CDR3 nucleotide sequence: TGTGCCAGCAGTTTAAAAGGGACAGGGGTTTGGGACGAGCAGTACTTC. It translates to CASSLKGTGVWDEQYF.

Only a few counts were recorded for this clonotype. V is TRBV6-2 or TRBV6-3 and J is TRBJ2-7; D unclear. The DNA end lines up better with TRBJ2-1; the J call may be wrong. Germline V CDR1 and CDR2: MNHEY, SVGEGT. CDR3 size: 15 residues. This CDR3 reads CASSYTEVMTYEQFF. DNA of the CDR3: TGTGCCAGCAGTTACACAGAGGTAATGACCTACGAGCAGTTCTTC.

This clonotype has ten or more counts. The CDR3 loop reads CASSQDFPGTTNTGELFF. DNA for the CDR3: TGTGCCAGCAGCCAAGATTTTCCGGGGACAACGAACACCGGGGAGCTGTTTTTT. This chain connects TRBV4-2 to TRBJ2-2; D is possibly TRBD1 (6 bases). Germline V lookup: CDR1 LGHNA, CDR2 YNFKEQ. V dropped 0 bases and J dropped 0 bases, with 14 bases sitting between them. The CDR3 loop spans 18 amino acids.

This clonotype was detected ten times or more. The chain carries TRBV6-1 and TRBJ1-1, with TRBD1 matching 7 bases. V was pared by 6 bases and J by 1 base, with 8 bases of the junction left unmatched. Germline V CDR1 and CDR2: MNHNS, SASEGT. The CDR3 is made up of 15 amino acids. The CDR3 is CASSRRQGRNTEAFF. The CDR3 region has the DNA TGTGCCAGCAGCAGACGACAGGGTCGGAACACTGAAGCTTTCTTT.

At least ten counts were recorded for this clonotype. The rearrangement uses TRBV5-1 and TRBJ2-1; D is perhaps TRBD2 (6 bases). CDR1 and CDR2 from the germline V gene are SGHRS and YFSETQ. The CDR3 runs 15 residues. V was cut by 2 bases and J by 0 bases, with 9 bases left in between. In DNA form, the CDR3 reads TGCGCCAGCAGCTTCATCGGGAGCTCCTACAATGAGCAGTTCTTC. This codes for CASSFIGSSYNEQFF.

This clonotype was detected ten times or more. The chain joins TRBV6-1 to TRBJ1-3; 9 positions match TRBD1. Trimming at V came to 8 bases and at J to 2 bases, leaving 4 bases not matched to a gene. The V gene's germline CDR1 is MNHNS and CDR2 SASEGT. This CDR3 has 14 residues. DNA for the CDR3: TGTGCCAGCGGGACAGGGACGGCTGGAAACACCATATATTTT. Translation: CASGTGTAGNTIYF.

This clonotype occurred many times. V gene TRBV4-3 combines with J gene TRBJ2-5, with 7 bases fitting TRBD1. This CDR3 is built from 16 residues. The germline V gene encodes CDR1 LGHNA and CDR2 YSLEER. The V and J ends lost 0 bases and 2 bases, in that order; junction bases with no gene match: 6. This CDR3 is CASSQDRGRGQETQYF. The CDR3 DNA reads TGCGCCAGCAGCCAAGACCGGGGCAGGGGGCAAGAGACCCAGTACTTC.

CDR3 in amino acids: CASSVGSGGGGGYTF. CDR3 coding DNA: TGTGCCAGCAGCGTAGGTTCGGGGGGCGGCGGTGGCTACACCTTC. The chain links TRBV9 to TRBJ1-2, with D possibly TRBD1 on 6 matching bases. The CDR3 is made up of 15 amino acids. CDR1 is SGDLS and CDR2 is YYNGEE in the germline V gene. V lost 0 bases and J lost 7, with 16 bases in between.

This clonotype was found many times. The chain carries TRBV20-1 and TRBJ2-7; D gene uncertain. This CDR3 is built from 13 residues. The germline gives CDR1 DFQATT, CDR2 SNEGSKA (reference sequence). The V gene lost 4 bases and the J gene lost 3 bases, with 13 bases spanning the gap. This chain's CDR3 is CSAIDELGYEQYF. CDR3 bases: TGCAGTGCTATAGACGAACTCGGCTACGAGCAGTACTTC.